This T cell receptor (beta chain) was found in a study of blood T cell repertoires in COVID-19. The overall study: The United States, Italy and Spain supplied acute and convalescent COVID-19 samples. The cDNA or gDNA used as material had been derived from T cells, B-cell-depleted T cells, or PBMCs.

CDR1 is KGHSH and CDR2 is LQKENI in the germline V gene. Trimming cost V 2 bases and J 8 bases, with 9 bases left between them. CDR3 length equals 13 residues. The data were produced by immunoSEQ multiplex PCR, yet TCRdb's version contains in-frame clones alone and is incomplete. The sample has hundreds of thousands of clones, 65% to 85% seen once; the top ten hold roughly 8%. This clone was picked up a small number of times. This TCR derives from a woman of 80 years or more with acute or convalescent COVID-19. Sequencing was performed on peripheral blood. The chain employs TRBV18 and TRBJ1-4, with D maybe TRBD1 (5 bases). CDR3 nucleotides: TGTGCCAGCTCACCAGGGGAGGGGGAAAAACTGTTTTTT. Its translation: CASSPGEGEKLFF.